The 23 T cell receptor beta chains below come from one sample, sequenced in a study of cytomegalovirus exposure and HLA in healthy donors. PCR amplification relied on 60 Vbeta primers (plus 13 Jbeta primers). TCRdb's copy holds only in-frame clones and misses some; the assay was immunoSEQ multiplex PCR. The table has some 130,000 clones, approximately 78% seen once. What was sequenced was PBMCs. The origin of the receptors is a female donor in good health and CMV-seronegative.

The CDR3 DNA sequence: TGCGCCAGCACCCTCGGACGGGACAGTCACGGGAGCACAGATACGCAGTATTTT. Amino acid sequence: CASTLGRDSHGSTDTQYF. The chain employs TRBV5-1 and TRBJ2-3; 7 bases line up with TRBD1. Germline V lookup: CDR1 SGHRS, CDR2 YFSETQ. V was pared by 6 bases and J by 0 bases, with 16 bases of the junction left unmatched. There are 18 residues in the CDR3.

V usage is TRBV7-2 and J usage is TRBJ2-7, with TRBD1 as a possible D gene (6 bases). Trimming stripped 3 bases from V and 11 bases from J, with 14 bases between. CDR1 and CDR2 from the germline V gene are SGHTA and FQGNSA. The CDR3 sequence is 12 residues long. DNA for the CDR3: TGTGCCAGCAGCTTGGACGGACAGCCAAAGTACTTC. The encoded protein is CASSLDGQPKYF.

The chain's CDR3 is CASSESDSSYEQYF. The CDR3 region has the DNA TGTGCCAGCAGTGAATCGGACAGCTCCTACGAGCAGTACTTC. This chain joins TRBV2 and TRBJ2-7; weak D call: TRBD1 (6 bases). CDR1 SNHLY and CDR2 FYNNEI come from the germline V gene. Between the trimmed V and J ends, which lost 2 bases and 0 bases, there was a span of 8 bases. This CDR3 region has 14 residues. Using reference TRBV2 and TRBJ2-7 for the parts outside the CDR3, the full variable domain is EPEVTQTPSHQVTQMGQEVILRCVPISNHLYFYWYRQILGQKVEFLVSFYNNEISEKSEIFDDQFSVERPDGSNFTLKIRSTKLEDSAMYFCASSESDSSYEQYFGPGTRLTVT.

The CDR3 loop reads CASSPLPGLAHEQYF. The CDR3 DNA reads as TGTGCCAGCAGCCCCTTACCGGGACTAGCCCACGAGCAGTACTTC. The V and J genes are TRBV9 and TRBJ2-7; 9 bases line up with TRBD2. CDR1 and CDR2 from the germline V gene are SGDLS and YYNGEE. The CDR3 sequence is 15 residues long. With 4 bases clipped from V and 5 bases from J, the junction kept 10 bases outside the gene matches.

This chain joins TRBV11-1 and TRBJ2-6; D unresolved. CDR3 length equals 16 residues. Per germline, CDR1 SGHAT and CDR2 FQDESV (reference sequence). Trimming removed 2 bases at V and 7 bases at J, with 15 bases between. Written as DNA, the CDR3 is TGTGCCAGCAGCTTAATGAGAGGAATCGCAGCCAACGTCCTGACTTTC. This translates into CASSLMRGIAANVLTF.

The chain uses TRBV29-1 and TRBJ1-2; TRBD1 agrees at 7 bases. Trimming removed 0 bases from V and 6 bases from J; junction bases left unmatched: 10. The CDR3 runs 15 residues. CDR1 is SQVTM and CDR2 is ANQGSEA in the germline V gene. This chain's CDR3 is CSVEDPGQHWHGYTF. The DNA for the CDR3 is TGCAGCGTTGAAGATCCGGGACAGCATTGGCATGGCTACACCTTC.

This chain joins TRBV11-1 and TRBJ2-5; D is uncertain. Trimming stripped 5 bases from V and 4 bases from J, with 11 bases between. The V gene's germline CDR1 is SGHAT and CDR2 FQDESV (reference sequence). The CDR3 is 13 amino acids. The CDR3 loop reads CASSPHHGETQYF. In DNA form, the CDR3 reads TGTGCCAGCAGCCCCCATCACGGAGAGACCCAGTACTTC.

The sample holds a few counts of this clone. V gene TRBV5-6 combines with J gene TRBJ1-1; D not resolved. The V end was cut by 5 bases, the J end by 0 bases, with 14 bases between. The germline V gene has CDR1 SGHDT and CDR2 YYEEEE. The CDR3 has 15 amino acids. The DNA for the CDR3 is TGTGCCAGCAGGCTAGTTGGCGGAATGAACACTGAAGCTTTCTTT. Translating it yields CASRLVGGMNTEAFF. The full variable domain, completed using reference TRBV5-6 and TRBJ1-1, is DAGVTQSPTHLIKTRGQQVTLRCSPKSGHDTVSWYQQALGQGPQFIFQYYEEEERQRGNFPDRFSGHQFPNYSSELNVNALLLGDSALYLCASRLVGGMNTEAFFGQGTRLTVV.

This chain connects TRBV28 to TRBJ2-5; D gene ambiguous. The CDR3 loop spans 12 amino acids. Trimming took 4 bases from V and 2 from J, leaving 5 bases between them. Germline V CDR1 and CDR2: MDHEN, SYDVKM. CDR3 sequence (DNA): TGTGCCAGCAGTTCCCCGCAAGAGACCCAGTACTTC. Encoded protein: CASSSPQETQYF.

The chain combines TRBV28 with TRBJ1-3; D ambiguous. This CDR3 has 15 residues. Germline values: CDR1 MDHEN, CDR2 SYDVKM. Trimming removed 1 base at V and 4 bases at J, with 11 bases between. The CDR3 region has the DNA TGTGCCAGCAGTTTATTTCCGGGAAAGGGAAACACCATATATTTT. Protein sequence: CASSLFPGKGNTIYF.

The chain is built from TRBV30 and TRBJ2-7; D is undetermined. From germline, CDR1 is GTSNPN and CDR2 SVGIG (reference sequence). Trimming left V 1 base short and J 6 bases short, with 13 bases between. This CDR3 contains 13 residues. The CDR3: CAWSEYRYGEQYF. CDR3 coding DNA: TGTGCCTGGAGTGAATACAGATATGGCGAGCAGTACTTC.

This rearrangement joins TRBV6-8 to TRBJ1-1, with a weak D call TRBD1 (5 bases). Trimming left V 0 bases short and J 3 bases short, with 11 bases between. Germline V gives CDR1 MNHGY, CDR2 SAAAGT. This CDR3 comprises 15 residues. The CDR3 nucleotides are TGTGCCAGCAGTTACTCGAGTCCAGGGCACACTGAAGCTTTCTTT. This codes for CASSYSSPGHTEAFF.

J is TRBJ1-4 and V is TRBV2, with TRBD1 as a possible D gene (5 bases). The CDR3 is made up of 15 amino acids. V lost 6 bases, J lost 0 bases, and 11 bases lay in between. Germline CDR1 is SNHLY and CDR2 is FYNNEI. The CDR3 sequence is CASSQGLATNEKLFF. The CDR3 bases are TGTGCCAGCAGCCAGGGCCTTGCAACTAATGAAAAACTGTTTTTT.

This sequence joins TRBV28 and TRBJ1-4; 7 positions agree with TRBD1. The V gene end was trimmed by 3 bases and the J gene end by 8 bases; junction bases not matched to a gene: 9. The germline gives CDR1 MDHEN, CDR2 SYDVKM. The CDR3 is 15 residues long. DNA for the CDR3: TGTGCCAGCAGTTTTCGACAGGGCGACGGGGAAAAACTGTTTTTT. Translation gives CASSFRQGDGEKLFF.

This clone was counted once. The chain links TRBV4-1 to TRBJ2-1, with TRBD2 matching over 8 bases. CDR3 length: 17 residues. Losses at the gene ends were 4 bases for V and 8 bases for J; bases not matched to a gene: 16. Germline V CDR1 and CDR2: MGHRA, YSYEKL. CDR3 amino acids: CASSLRLVSGSVDEQFF. Here the CDR3 DNA reads TGCGCCAGCAGCCTAAGATTGGTAAGCGGGAGTGTCGATGAGCAGTTCTTC.

The chain recombines TRBV5-1 with TRBJ2-5, with 11 nucleotides matching TRBD2. The closer fit of TRBJ2-7 to the DNA end suggests the J call may be wrong. The CDR3 is 17 amino acids. Germline V lookup: CDR1 SGHRS, CDR2 YFSETQ. The CDR3 loop is CASSLRPSTSGGYEQYF. The CDR3 region has the DNA TGCGCCAGCAGCTTGAGGCCCTCCACTAGCGGGGGCTACGAGCAGTACTTC.

The chain has TRBV6-5 and TRBJ1-3; perhaps TRBD1 as D (5 bases). The V and J ends lost 6 bases and 0 bases respectively, with 12 bases between them. This CDR3 is built from 15 residues. Per the germline V gene, CDR1 is MNHEY and CDR2 is SVGAGI. For the CDR3, the DNA is TGTGCCAGCAGGCCAGGGATTCTCTCTGGAAACACCATATATTTT. Translation: CASRPGILSGNTIYF.

This chain connects TRBV7-2 to TRBJ2-3, with 11 bases matching TRBD2. The CDR3 consists of 17 residues. Trimming removed 1 base from V and 1 base from J; junction bases left unmatched: 4. CDR1 is SGHTA, CDR2 FQGNSA, per germline. DNA of the CDR3: TGTGCCAGCAGCTTAGGGCTAGCGGGAGGACGCACAGATACGCAGTATTTT. This translates into CASSLGLAGGRTDTQYF.

This chain links TRBV10-3 with TRBJ2-1, with a weak D call TRBD2 (6 bases). Germline V gene data show CDR1 as ENHRY and CDR2 as SYGVKD. The V end lost 8 bases, the J end lost 7 bases, and 24 bases lay between the germline ends. The CDR3 consists of 16 residues. The CDR3 DNA reads as TGTGCCATCTCTCCACCCGAACTTTCGGGAGTTAATGAGCAGTTCTTC. This encodes CAISPPELSGVNEQFF.

This rearrangement joins TRBV9 to TRBJ2-7, with D perhaps TRBD2 (6 bases). Germline V gene data show CDR1 as SGDLS and CDR2 as YYNGEE. V lost 2 bases, J lost 3 bases, and 15 bases lay in between. The CDR3 totals 15 residues. In nucleotides, the CDR3 is TGTGCCAGCAGCGTGGCGGGACTCGCGAGCTACGAGCAGTACTTC. Its protein product is CASSVAGLASYEQYF.

This clone occurred a few times. The rearrangement joins TRBV11-2 to TRBJ1-2; weak D call: TRBD1 (6 bases). The V gene lost 5 bases and the J gene lost 4 bases, with 11 bases spanning the gap. The CDR3 runs to 13 residues. The germline V gene encodes CDR1 SGHAT and CDR2 FQNNGV. In nucleotides, the CDR3 is TGTGCCAGCAGCCAAACAGGGTCCTATGGCTACACCTTC. Translated: CASSQTGSYGYTF.

This clone has just one count. The chain carries TRBV11-3 and TRBJ1-1, with D perhaps TRBD1 (6 bases). V was pared by 3 bases and J by 7 bases, with 9 bases between. Germline values: CDR1 SGHNT, CDR2 YENEEA. This CDR3 has 12 residues. The CDR3 region has the DNA TGTGCCAGCAGCTTGGGGGCTAGTGAAGCTTTCTTT. Protein product: CASSLGASEAFF.

The chain links TRBV19 to TRBJ1-1; 7 positions match TRBD1. CDR3 length: 13 amino acids. The J segment lost 0 bases and the V segment lost 10 bases, leaving 5 bases of the junction unmatched. CDR1 is LNHDA and CDR2 is SQIVND in the germline V gene (reference sequence). CDR3 nucleotide sequence: TGTGCCACCTCGGACAGGATGAACACTGAAGCTTTCTTT. Translated: CATSDRMNTEAFF.